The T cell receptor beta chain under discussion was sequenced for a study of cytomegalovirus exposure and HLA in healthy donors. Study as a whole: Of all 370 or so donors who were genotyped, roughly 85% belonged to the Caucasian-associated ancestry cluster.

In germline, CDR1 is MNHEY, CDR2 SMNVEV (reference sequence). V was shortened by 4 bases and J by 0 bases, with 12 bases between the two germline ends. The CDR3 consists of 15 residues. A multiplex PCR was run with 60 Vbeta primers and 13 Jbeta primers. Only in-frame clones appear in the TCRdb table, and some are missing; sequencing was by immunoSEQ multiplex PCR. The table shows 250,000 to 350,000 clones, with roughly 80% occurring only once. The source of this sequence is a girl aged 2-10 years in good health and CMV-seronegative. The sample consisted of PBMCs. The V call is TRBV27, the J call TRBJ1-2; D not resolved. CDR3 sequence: CASSYTPDTNYGYTF. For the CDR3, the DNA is TGTGCCAGCAGTTATACACCTGACACTAACTATGGCTACACCTTC.